This T cell receptor beta chain was retrieved from a study of graft-versus-host responses after intestinal transplantation. In the study overall: Recipients obtained multivisceral, liver-intestinal, or isolated intestinal transplants. Induction using anti-thymocyte globulin, followed by tacrolimus and steroids for roughly 3 years, was given to all recipients. Points from the study as a whole: The authors found GvH clones in recipient marrow, some appearing first in ileum or blood. Early post-transplant declines in HvG were associated with peak levels of circulating GvH clones.

The authors processed graft tissue to release intraepithelial and lamina propria lymphocytes. Generated by immunoSEQ multiplex PCR, the TCRdb table keeps only in-frame clones and is missing some. The table shows about 17,000 clones, with around 77% occurring only once. Germline values: CDR1 MNHEY, CDR2 SMNVEV (reference sequence). Trimming took 5 bases from V and 4 from J, leaving 12 bases between them. This CDR3 region has 14 residues. On this clone: Its target is unknown.

This TCR was sampled from a human patient who received an intestinal transplant, so some T cells may come from the graft donor. Source: ileum tissue, taken roughly 450 days after intestinal transplant. This sequence joins TRBV27 and TRBJ1-3, with D unclear. CDR3 DNA sequence: TGTGCCAGCAGTCAACTCGGGTCCGGAAACACCATATATTTT. Encoded protein: CASSQLGSGNTIYF.